The present T cell receptor (beta chain) was sequenced within a study of response to subunit inactivated influenza vaccine. To note about this clonotype: Its antigen is still unknown.

Germline V gene sequence: CDR1 DFQATT, CDR2 SNEGSKA (reference sequence). The CDR3 spans 17 residues. V gave up 3 bases and J gave up 1 base; unmatched junction bases: 11. Via MiXCR, TCRdb re-called the RT-PCR reads, giving one row per CDR3 protein. The sample lists 150,000 to 200,000 distinct CDR3 sequences, about 12% seen once, with about 29% in the top ten. Study-level points and caveats: Authors suggested few new T cells are recruited by each seasonal influenza vaccination.

The same sample was also used in a study of T cells expressing NK-cell markers. Per that paper: As the method of synthesis, 5'RACE template switching with UMIs yielded TCR beta cDNA. It was sorted CD3+CD56-NKG2C+, CD3+CD56+NKG2C- and CD3+CD56+NKG2C+ T cells that provided the TCR beta repertoires. In roughly six donors, dominant NKG2C+ clonotypes were roughly 1.0-7.0% of CD8+ T cells. Whether expanded NKG2C+ T cell clones recognized HCMV stayed uncertain.

The chain uses TRBV20-1 and TRBJ2-2; TRBD2 agrees at 7 bases. This TCR derives from a man over 45 who received an inactivated influenza vaccine. Sequencing was performed on CD8+ T cells sorted from PBMCs, taken about 13 days after vaccination. The CDR3 reads CSARPWGGVENTGELFF. The CDR3 nucleotides are TGCAGTGCTAGGCCTTGGGGAGGGGTGGAGAACACCGGGGAGCTGTTTTTT.